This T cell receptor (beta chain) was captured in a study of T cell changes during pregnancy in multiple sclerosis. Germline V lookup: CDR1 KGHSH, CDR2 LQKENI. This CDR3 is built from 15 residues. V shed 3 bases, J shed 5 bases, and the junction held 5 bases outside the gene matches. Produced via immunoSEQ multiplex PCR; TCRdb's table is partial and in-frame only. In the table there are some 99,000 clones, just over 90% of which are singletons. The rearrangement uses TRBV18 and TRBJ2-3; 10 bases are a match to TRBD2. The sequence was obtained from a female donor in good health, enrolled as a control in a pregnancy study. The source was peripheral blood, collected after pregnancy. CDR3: CASSPGTSEGDTQYF. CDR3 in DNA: TGTGCCAGCTCACCCGGGACTAGCGAGGGAGATACGCAGTATTTT. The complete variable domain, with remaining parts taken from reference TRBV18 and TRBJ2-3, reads NAGVMQNPRHLVRRRGQEARLRCSPMKGHSHVYWYRQLPEEGLKFMVYLQKENIIDESGMPKERFSAEFPKEGPSILRIQQVVRGDSAAYFCASSPGTSEGDTQYFGPGTRLTVL.